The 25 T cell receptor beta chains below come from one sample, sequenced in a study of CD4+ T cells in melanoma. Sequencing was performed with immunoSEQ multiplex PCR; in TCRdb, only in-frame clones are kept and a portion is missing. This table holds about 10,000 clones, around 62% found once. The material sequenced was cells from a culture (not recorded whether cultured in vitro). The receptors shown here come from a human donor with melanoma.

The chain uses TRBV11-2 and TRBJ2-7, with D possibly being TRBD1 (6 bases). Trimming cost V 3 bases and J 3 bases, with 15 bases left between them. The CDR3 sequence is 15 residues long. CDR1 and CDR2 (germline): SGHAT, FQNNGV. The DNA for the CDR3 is TGTGCCAGCAGCTTGAACTTGGACAGCGACTACGAGCAGTACTTC. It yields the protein CASSLNLDSDYEQYF.

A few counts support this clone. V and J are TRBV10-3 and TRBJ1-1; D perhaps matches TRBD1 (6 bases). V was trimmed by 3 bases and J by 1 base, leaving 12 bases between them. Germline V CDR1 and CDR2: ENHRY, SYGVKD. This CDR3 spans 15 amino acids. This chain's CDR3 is CAISETDRPNTEAFF. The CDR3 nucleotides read TGTGCCATCAGTGAAACGGACAGACCGAACACTGAAGCTTTCTTT.

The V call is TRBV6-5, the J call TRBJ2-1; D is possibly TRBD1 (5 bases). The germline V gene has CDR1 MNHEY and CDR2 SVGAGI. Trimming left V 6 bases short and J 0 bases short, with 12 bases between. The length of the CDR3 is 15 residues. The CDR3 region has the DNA TGTGCCAGCAGCTACAGGTTCAGCTCCTACAATGAGCAGTTCTTC. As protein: CASSYRFSSYNEQFF.

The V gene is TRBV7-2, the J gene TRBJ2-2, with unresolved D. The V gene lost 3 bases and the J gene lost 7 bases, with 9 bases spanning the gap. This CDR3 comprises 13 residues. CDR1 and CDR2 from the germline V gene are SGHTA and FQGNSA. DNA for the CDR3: TGTGCCAGCAGCTTCACCAGGCACGGGGAGCTGTTTTTT. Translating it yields CASSFTRHGELFF.

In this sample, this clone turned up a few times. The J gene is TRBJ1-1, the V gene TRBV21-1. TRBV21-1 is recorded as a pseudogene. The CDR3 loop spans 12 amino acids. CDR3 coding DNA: TGTGCCAGCAGCGGTCTTAATGTTGAAGCTTTCTTT. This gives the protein CASSGLNVEAFF.

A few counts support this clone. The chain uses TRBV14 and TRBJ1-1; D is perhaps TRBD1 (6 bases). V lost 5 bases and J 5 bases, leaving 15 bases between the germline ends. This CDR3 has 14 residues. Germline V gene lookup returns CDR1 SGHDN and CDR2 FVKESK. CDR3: CASSFQGKRTEAFF. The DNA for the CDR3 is TGTGCCAGCAGCTTTCAGGGGAAAAGGACTGAAGCTTTCTTT.

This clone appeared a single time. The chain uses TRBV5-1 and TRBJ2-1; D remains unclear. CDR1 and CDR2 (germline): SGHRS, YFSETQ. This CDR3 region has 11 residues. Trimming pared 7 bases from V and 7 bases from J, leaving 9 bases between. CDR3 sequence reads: CASARWNEQFF. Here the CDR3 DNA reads TGCGCCAGCGCCCGGTGGAATGAGCAGTTCTTC.

CDR3 residues: CASSLQGMNTEAFF. The CDR3 DNA is TGTGCCAGCAGCTTACAGGGAATGAACACTGAAGCTTTCTTT. The gene calls are TRBV7-3 and TRBJ1-1, with D possibly TRBD1 on 5 matching bases. Germline-derived CDR1 and CDR2 are SGHTA and FQGTGA. This CDR3 spans 14 amino acids. Trimming took 2 bases from V and 0 from J, leaving 7 bases between them. The full variable domain, rest sourced from reference TRBV7-3 and TRBJ1-1, is GAGVSQTPSNKVTEKGKYVELRCDPISGHTALYWYRQSLGQGPEFLIYFQGTGAADDSGLPNDRFFAVRPEGSVSTLKIQRTERGDSAVYLCASSLQGMNTEAFFGQGTRLTVV.

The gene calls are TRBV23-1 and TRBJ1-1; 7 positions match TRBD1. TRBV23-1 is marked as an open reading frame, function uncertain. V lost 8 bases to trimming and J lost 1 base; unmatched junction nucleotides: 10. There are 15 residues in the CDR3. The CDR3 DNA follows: TGCGCCAGCGATCGCAGGGGGATCGGGAACACTGAAGCTTTCTTT. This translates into CASDRRGIGNTEAFF.

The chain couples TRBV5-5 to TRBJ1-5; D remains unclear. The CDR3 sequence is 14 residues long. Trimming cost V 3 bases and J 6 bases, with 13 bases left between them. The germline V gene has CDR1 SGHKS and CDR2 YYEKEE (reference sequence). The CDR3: CASSYGDRRQPQHF. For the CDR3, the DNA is TGTGCCAGCAGCTACGGGGATAGACGTCAGCCCCAGCATTTT.

The CDR3, as DNA: TGTGCCAGCTCACCTATTTCACTAGCGGCTGAGCAGTTCTTC. It codes for CASSPISLAAEQFF. The genes are TRBV18 and TRBJ2-1; TRBD2 matches 8 bases. The CDR3 totals 14 residues. V lost 3 bases to trimming and J lost 9 bases; unmatched junction nucleotides: 7. In germline, CDR1 is KGHSH, CDR2 LQKENI.

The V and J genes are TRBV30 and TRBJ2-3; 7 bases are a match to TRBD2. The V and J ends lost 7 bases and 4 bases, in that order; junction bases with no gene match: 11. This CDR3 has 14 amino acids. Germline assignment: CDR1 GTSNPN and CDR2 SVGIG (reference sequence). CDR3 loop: CASPMGGGADTQYF. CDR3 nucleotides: TGTGCCTCGCCCATGGGCGGGGGAGCAGATACGCAGTATTTT.

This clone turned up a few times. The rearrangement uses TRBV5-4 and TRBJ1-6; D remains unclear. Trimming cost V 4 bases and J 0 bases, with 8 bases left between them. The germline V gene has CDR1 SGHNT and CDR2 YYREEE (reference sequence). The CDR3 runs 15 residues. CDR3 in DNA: TGTGCCAGCAGCGACACGAGCTCCTATAATTCACCCCTCCACTTT. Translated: CASSDTSSYNSPLHF.

This CDR3 is CAWSVPGQVHARGGYTF. CDR3 DNA sequence: TGTGCCTGGAGTGTGCCGGGACAGGTGCATGCCAGGGGCGGCTACACCTTC. V is TRBV30 and J is TRBJ1-2, with 8 bases aligning to TRBD1. The CDR3 totals 17 residues. Looked up from germline, CDR1 is GTSNPN and CDR2 is SVGIG (reference sequence). Germline trimming cut 0 bases from V and 8 bases from J; bases unmatched to any gene: 17.

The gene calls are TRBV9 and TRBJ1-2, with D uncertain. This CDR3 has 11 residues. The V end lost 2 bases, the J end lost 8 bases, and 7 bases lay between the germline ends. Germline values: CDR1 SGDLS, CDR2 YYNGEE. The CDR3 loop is CASSVPRGYTF. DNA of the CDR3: TGTGCCAGCAGCGTCCCTCGGGGCTACACCTTC.

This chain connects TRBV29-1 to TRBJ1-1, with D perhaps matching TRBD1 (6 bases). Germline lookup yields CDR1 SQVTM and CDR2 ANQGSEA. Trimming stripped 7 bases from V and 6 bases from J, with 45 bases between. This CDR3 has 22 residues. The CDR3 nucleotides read TGCAGCGCGGGGGGGGGCCTTGGGTCCCGTGGACAAGGGGAGAATTGGGACTCTGAAGCTTTCTTT. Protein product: CSAGGGLGSRGQGENWDSEAFF. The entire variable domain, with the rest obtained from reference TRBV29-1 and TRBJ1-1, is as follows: SAVISQKPSRDICQRGTSLTIQCQVDSQVTMMFWYRQQPGQSLTLIATANQGSEATYESGFVIDKFPISRPNLTFSTLTVSNMSPEDSSIYLCSAGGGLGSRGQGENWDSEAFFGQGTRLTVV.

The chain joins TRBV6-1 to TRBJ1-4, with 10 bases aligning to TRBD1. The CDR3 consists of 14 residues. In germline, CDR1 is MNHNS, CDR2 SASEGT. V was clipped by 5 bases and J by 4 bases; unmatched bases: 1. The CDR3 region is CASSRDRGNEKLFF. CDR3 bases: TGTGCCAGCAGTAGGGACAGGGGTAATGAAAAACTGTTTTTT.

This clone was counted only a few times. The CDR3 sequence: CASSYEGETYGYTF. In DNA form, the CDR3 reads TGTGCCAGCAGTTATGAGGGGGAAACCTATGGCTACACCTTC. This rearrangement joins TRBV6-6 to TRBJ1-2, with D possibly TRBD1 on 6 matching bases. The germline gives CDR1 MNHNY, CDR2 SVGAGI (reference sequence). Trimming shortened V by 3 bases and J by 4 bases, and 12 bases separated the two germline ends. The length of the CDR3 is 14 residues.

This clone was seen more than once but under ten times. In DNA form, the CDR3 reads TGTGCCAGCAGTTTATCGGGCCCTGGGGCCAACGTCCTGACTTTC. It codes for CASSLSGPGANVLTF. The chain recombines TRBV6-5 with TRBJ2-6; D not certain. Per germline, CDR1 MNHEY and CDR2 SVGAGI. This CDR3 contains 15 residues. V lost 4 bases and J 2 bases, leaving 9 bases between the germline ends.

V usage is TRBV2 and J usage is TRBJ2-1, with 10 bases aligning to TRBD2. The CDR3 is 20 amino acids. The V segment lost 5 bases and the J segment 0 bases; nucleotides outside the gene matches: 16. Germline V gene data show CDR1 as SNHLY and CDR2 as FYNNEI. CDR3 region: CASSTTLGAGGSFSYNEQFF. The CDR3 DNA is TGTGCCAGCAGTACTACCCTAGGAGCGGGGGGGAGTTTCTCCTACAATGAGCAGTTCTTC.

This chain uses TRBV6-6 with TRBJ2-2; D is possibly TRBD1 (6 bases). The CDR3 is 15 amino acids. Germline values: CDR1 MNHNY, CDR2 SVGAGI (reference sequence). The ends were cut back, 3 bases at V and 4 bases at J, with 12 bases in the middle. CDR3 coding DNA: TGTGCCAGCAGTTATGGACAGCGAGGCACCGGGGAGCTGTTTTTT. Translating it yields CASSYGQRGTGELFF.

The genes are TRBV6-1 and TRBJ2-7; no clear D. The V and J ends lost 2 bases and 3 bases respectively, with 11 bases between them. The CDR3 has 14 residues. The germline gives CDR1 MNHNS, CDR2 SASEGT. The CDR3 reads CASSELHGFYEQYF. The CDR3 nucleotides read TGTGCCAGCAGTGAACTACATGGCTTCTACGAGCAGTACTTC.

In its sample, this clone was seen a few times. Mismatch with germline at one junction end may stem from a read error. CDR3 amino acids: CASNEGGTSGGYNEQFF. The CDR3 DNA reads as TGTGCCAGCAACGAGGGCGGGACTAGCGGGGGGTACAACGAGCAGTTCTTC. The rearrangement joins TRBV28 to TRBJ2-1; 15 bases are shared with TRBD2. The CDR3 covers 17 residues. Germline V gene data show CDR1 as MDHEN and CDR2 as SYDVKM.

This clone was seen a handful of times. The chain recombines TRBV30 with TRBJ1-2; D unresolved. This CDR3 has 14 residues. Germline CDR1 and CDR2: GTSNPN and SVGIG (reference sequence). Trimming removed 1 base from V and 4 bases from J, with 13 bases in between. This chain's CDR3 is CAWSEEGWSYGYTF. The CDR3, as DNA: TGTGCCTGGAGTGAGGAGGGATGGAGCTATGGCTACACCTTC.

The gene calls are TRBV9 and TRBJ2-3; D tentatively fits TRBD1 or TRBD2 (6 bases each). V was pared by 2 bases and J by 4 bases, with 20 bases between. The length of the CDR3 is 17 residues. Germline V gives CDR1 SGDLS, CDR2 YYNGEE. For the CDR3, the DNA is TGTGCCAGCAGCGTCTCCCCGGGGGCCGGGTTGTCAGATACGCAGTATTTT. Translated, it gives CASSVSPGAGLSDTQYF. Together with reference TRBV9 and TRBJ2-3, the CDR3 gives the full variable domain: DSGVTQTPKHLITATGQRVTLRCSPRSGDLSVYWYQQSLDQGLQFLIQYYNGEERAKGNILERFSAQQFPDLHSELNLSSLELGDSALYFCASSVSPGAGLSDTQYFGPGTRLTVL.